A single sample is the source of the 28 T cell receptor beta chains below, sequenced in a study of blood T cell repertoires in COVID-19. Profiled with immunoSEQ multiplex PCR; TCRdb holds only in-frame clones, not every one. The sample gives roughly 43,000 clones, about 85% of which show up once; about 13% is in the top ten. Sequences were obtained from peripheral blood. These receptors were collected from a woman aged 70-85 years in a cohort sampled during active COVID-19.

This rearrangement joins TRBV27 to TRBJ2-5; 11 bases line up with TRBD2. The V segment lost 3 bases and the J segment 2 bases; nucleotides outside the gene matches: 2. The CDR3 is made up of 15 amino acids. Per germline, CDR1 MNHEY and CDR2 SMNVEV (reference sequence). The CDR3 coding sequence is TGTGCCAGCAGTTTTTCTAGCGGGGGGCAAGAGACCCAGTACTTC. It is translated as CASSFSSGGQETQYF.

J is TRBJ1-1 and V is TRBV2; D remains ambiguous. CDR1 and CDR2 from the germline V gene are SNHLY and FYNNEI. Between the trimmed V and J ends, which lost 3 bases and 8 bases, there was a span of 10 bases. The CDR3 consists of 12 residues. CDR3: CASSDDAREAFF. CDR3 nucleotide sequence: TGTGCCAGCAGTGACGATGCCAGGGAAGCTTTCTTT.

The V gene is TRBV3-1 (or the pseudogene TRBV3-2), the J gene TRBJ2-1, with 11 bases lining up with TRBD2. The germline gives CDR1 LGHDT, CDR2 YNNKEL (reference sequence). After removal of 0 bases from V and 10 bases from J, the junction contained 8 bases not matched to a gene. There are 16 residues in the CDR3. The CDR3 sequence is CASSQETTSGNREQFF. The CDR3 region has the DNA TGTGCCAGCAGCCAAGAAACGACTAGCGGGAACCGGGAGCAGTTCTTC.

The CDR3 DNA reads TGTGCCAGCAGTTTCAACAGTCGAGCTTTCTTT. It specifies CASSFNSRAFF. This chain connects TRBV28 to TRBJ1-1; D gene uncertain. Trimming took 3 bases from V and 10 from J, leaving 9 bases between them. The CDR3 is 11 amino acids. CDR1 MDHEN and CDR2 SYDVKM come from the germline V gene.

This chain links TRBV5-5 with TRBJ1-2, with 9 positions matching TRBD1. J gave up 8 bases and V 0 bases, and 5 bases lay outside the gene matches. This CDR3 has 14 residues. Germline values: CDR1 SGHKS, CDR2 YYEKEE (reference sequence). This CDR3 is CASSLAQGAGGYTF. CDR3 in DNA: TGTGCCAGCAGCTTGGCACAGGGGGCCGGAGGCTACACCTTC.

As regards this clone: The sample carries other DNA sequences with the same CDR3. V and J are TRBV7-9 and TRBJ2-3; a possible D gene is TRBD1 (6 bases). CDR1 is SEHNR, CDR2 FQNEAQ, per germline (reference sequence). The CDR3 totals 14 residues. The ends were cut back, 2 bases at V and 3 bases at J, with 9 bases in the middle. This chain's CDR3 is CASSLQGSTDTQYF. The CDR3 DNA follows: TGTGCCAGCAGCTTACAGGGGAGTACAGATACGCAGTATTTT.

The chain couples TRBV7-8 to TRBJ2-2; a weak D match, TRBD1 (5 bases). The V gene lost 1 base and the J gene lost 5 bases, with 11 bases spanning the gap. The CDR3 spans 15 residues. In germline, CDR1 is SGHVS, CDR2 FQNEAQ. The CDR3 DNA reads TGTGCCAGCAGCTTAGGGCGGCAGGGAACCGGGGAGCTGTTTTTT. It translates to CASSLGRQGTGELFF.

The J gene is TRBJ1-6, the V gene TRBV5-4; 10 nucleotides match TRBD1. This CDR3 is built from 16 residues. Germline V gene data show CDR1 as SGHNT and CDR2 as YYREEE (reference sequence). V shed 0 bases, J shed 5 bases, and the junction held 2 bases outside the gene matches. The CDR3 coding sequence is TGTGCCAGCAGCTTGGCCGGGACAGGGGATAATTCACCCCTCCACTTT. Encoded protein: CASSLAGTGDNSPLHF.

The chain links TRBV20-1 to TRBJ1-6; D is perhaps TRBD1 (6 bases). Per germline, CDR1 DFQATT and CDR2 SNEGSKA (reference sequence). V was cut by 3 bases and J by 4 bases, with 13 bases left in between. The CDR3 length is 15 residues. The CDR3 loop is CSASLTGGYNSPLHF. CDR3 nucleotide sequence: TGCAGTGCTAGTTTGACAGGAGGTTATAATTCACCCCTCCACTTT.

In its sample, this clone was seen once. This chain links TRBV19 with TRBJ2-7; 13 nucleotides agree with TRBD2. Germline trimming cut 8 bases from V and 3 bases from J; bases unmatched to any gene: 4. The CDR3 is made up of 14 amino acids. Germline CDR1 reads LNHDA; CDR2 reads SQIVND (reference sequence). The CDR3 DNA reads TGTGCCAGTGGGCGGACTAGCGGGAGCTACGAGCAGTACTTC. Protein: CASGRTSGSYEQYF.

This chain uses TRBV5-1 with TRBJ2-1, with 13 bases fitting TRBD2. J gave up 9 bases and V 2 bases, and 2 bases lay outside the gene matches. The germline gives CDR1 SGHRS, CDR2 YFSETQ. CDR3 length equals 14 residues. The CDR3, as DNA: TGCGCCAGCAGCTTAGGGACTAGCGGGATTGAGCAGTTCTTC. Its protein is CASSLGTSGIEQFF.

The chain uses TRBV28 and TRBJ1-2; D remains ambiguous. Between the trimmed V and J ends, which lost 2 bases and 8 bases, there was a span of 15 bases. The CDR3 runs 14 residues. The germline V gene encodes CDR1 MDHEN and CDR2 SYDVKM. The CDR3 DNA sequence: TGTGCCAGCAGTTTAGCGGGCAGGACGAGGGGCTACACCTTC. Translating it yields CASSLAGRTRGYTF.

DNA for the CDR3: TGTGCCAGCAGTAGGACTGTGAATGAGCAGTTCTTC. Encoded protein: CASSRTVNEQFF. The chain employs TRBV28 and TRBJ2-1, with D perhaps matching TRBD2 (5 bases). Germline V gives CDR1 MDHEN, CDR2 SYDVKM. The ends were cut back, 5 bases at V and 7 bases at J, with 9 bases in the middle. The CDR3 consists of 12 residues.

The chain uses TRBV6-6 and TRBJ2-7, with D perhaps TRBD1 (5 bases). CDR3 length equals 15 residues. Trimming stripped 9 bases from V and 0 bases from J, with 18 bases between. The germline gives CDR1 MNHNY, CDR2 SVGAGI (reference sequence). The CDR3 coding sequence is TGTGCCAGAACTACGGGCACAGACAGCTCCTACGAGCAGTACTTC. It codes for CARTTGTDSSYEQYF.

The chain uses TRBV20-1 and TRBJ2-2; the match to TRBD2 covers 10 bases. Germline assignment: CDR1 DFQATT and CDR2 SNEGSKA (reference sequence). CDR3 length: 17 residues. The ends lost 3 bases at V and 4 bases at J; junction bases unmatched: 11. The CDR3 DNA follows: TGCAGTGCTAGTCGGACCTCACTAGCGGGGAGCACCGGGGAGCTGTTTTTT. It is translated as CSASRTSLAGSTGELFF.

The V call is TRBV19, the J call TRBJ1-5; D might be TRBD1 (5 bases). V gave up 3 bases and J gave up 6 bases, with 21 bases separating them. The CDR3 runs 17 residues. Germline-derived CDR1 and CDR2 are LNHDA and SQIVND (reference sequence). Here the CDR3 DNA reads TGTGCCAGTAGTATGGTTGCCGGGCTGGGGGGTGCTCAGCCCCAGCATTTT. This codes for CASSMVAGLGGAQPQHF. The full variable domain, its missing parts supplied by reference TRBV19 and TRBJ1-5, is DGGITQSPKYLFRKEGQNVTLSCEQNLNHDAMYWYRQDPGQGLRLIYYSQIVNDFQKGDIAEGYSVSREKKESFPLTVTSAQKNPTAFYLCASSMVAGLGGAQPQHFGDGTRLSIL.

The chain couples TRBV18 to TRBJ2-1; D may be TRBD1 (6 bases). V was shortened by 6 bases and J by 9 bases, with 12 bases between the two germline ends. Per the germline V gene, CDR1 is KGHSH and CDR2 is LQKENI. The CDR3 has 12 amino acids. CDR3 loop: CASSQGSGEQFF. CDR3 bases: TGTGCCAGCTCGCAGGGGTCAGGTGAGCAGTTCTTC.

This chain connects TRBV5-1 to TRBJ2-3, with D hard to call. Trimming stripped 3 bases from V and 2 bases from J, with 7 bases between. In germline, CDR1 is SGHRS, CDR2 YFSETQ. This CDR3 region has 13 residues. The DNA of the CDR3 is TGCGCCAGCAGCTCCCGTCTCACAGATACGCAGTATTTT. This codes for CASSSRLTDTQYF. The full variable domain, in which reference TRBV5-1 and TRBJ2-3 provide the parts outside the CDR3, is KAGVTQTPRYLIKTRGQQVTLSCSPISGHRSVSWYQQTPGQGLQFLFEYFSETQRNKGNFPGRFSGRQFSNSRSEMNVSTLELGDSALYLCASSSRLTDTQYFGPGTRLTVL.

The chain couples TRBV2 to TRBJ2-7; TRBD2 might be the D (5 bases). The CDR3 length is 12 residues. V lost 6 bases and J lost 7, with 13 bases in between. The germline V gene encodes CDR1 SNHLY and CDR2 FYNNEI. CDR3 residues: CASSVGGEEQYF. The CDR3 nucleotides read TGTGCCAGCAGCGTAGGAGGAGAAGAGCAGTACTTC. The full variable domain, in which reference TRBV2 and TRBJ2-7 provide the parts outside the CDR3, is EPEVTQTPSHQVTQMGQEVILRCVPISNHLYFYWYRQILGQKVEFLVSFYNNEISEKSEIFDDQFSVERPDGSNFTLKIRSTKLEDSAMYFCASSVGGEEQYFGPGTRLTVT.

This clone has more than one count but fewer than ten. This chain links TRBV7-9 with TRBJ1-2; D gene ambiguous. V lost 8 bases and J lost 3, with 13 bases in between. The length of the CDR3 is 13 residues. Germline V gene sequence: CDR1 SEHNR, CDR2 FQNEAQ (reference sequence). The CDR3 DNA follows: TGTGCCAGCTCCGAGGGTCAGGACTATGGCTACACCTTC. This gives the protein CASSEGQDYGYTF.

DNA of the CDR3: TGTGCCAGCAGTTTAACCGGGAGAACTGAAGCTTTCTTT. This codes for CASSLTGRTEAFF. V and J are TRBV27 and TRBJ1-1; D call uncertain. Trimming pared 2 bases from V and 5 bases from J, leaving 9 bases between. The CDR3 consists of 13 residues. Germline CDR1 reads MNHEY; CDR2 reads SMNVEV (reference sequence).

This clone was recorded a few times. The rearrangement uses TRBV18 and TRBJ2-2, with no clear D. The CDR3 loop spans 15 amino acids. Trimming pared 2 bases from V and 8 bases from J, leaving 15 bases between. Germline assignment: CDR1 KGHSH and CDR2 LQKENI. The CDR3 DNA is TGTGCCAGCTCACCATATAAGCCTCACCTTGGGGAGCTGTTTTTT. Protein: CASSPYKPHLGELFF. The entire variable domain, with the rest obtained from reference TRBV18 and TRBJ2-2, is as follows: NAGVMQNPRHLVRRRGQEARLRCSPMKGHSHVYWYRQLPEEGLKFMVYLQKENIIDESGMPKERFSAEFPKEGPSILRIQQVVRGDSAAYFCASSPYKPHLGELFFGEGSRLTVL.

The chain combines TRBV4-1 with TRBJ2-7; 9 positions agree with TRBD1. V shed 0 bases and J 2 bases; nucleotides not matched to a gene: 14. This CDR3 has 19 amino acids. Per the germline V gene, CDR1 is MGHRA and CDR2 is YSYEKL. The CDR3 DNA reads TGCGCCAGCAGCCAAGATAATTTGGGTTGGACAGGGGACCCCTACGAGCAGTACTTC. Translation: CASSQDNLGWTGDPYEQYF.

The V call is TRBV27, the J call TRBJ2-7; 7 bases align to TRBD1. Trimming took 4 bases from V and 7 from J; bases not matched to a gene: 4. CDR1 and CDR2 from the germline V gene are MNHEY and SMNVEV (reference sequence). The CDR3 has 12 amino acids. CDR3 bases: TGTGCCAGCAGTTCAGGGGGAAGGGAGCAGTACTTC. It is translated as CASSSGGREQYF.

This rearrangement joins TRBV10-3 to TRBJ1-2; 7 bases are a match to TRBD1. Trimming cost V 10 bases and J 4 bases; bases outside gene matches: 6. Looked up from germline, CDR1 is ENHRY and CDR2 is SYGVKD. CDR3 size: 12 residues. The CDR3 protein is CASQQGSYGYTF. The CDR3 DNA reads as TGTGCCAGCCAACAGGGGTCCTATGGCTACACCTTC.

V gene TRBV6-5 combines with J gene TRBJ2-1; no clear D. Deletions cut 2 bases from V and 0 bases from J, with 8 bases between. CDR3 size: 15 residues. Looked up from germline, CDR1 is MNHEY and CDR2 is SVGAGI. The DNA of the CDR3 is TGTGCCAGCAGTTACGACTGGAGCTCCTACAATGAGCAGTTCTTC. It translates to CASSYDWSSYNEQFF.

CDR3 DNA: TGTGCCAGTAGTATCGGGGAGACGAACACTGAAGCTTTCTTT. The encoded protein is CASSIGETNTEAFF. The rearrangement uses TRBV19 and TRBJ1-1; unclear D gene. V lost 3 bases and J 1 base, leaving 9 bases between the germline ends. In germline, CDR1 is LNHDA, CDR2 SQIVND (reference sequence). The CDR3 totals 14 residues.

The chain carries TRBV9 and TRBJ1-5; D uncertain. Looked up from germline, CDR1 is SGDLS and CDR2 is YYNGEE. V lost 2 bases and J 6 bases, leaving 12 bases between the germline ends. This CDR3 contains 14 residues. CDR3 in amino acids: CASSVGPGSQPQHF. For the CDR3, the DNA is TGTGCCAGCAGCGTTGGCCCGGGGAGTCAGCCCCAGCATTTT.